The 9 T cell receptor beta chains listed next were all sequenced from one sample in a study of T-cell memory formation after mild COVID-19. TCRdb itself ran the 5' RACE reads through MiXCR, one entry per CDR3 protein. The table shows about 470,000 distinct CDR3 sequences, with roughly 18% occurring only once. Sequencing was performed on PBMCs or a T cell subset sorted from them (not recorded which). The receptors originated from an adult woman who had mild COVID-19 (a few samples of this study predate the infection). Cell type and time point are not known.

This clonotype was detected only a few times. V gene TRBV6-5 combines with J gene TRBJ2-2; 8 bases line up with TRBD1. CDR1 is MNHEY, CDR2 SVGAGI, per germline. This CDR3 comprises 15 residues. V shed 0 bases and J 6 bases; nucleotides not matched to a gene: 3. The CDR3 sequence is CASSYSAGGSGELFF. In DNA, the CDR3 is TGTGCCAGCAGTTACTCGGCAGGGGGCTCCGGGGAGCTGTTTTTT.

The gene calls are TRBV20-1 and TRBJ1-2; D is ambiguous. In germline, CDR1 is DFQATT, CDR2 SNEGSKA (reference sequence). The CDR3 is 15 residues long. Trimming took 1 base from V and 2 from J, leaving 14 bases between them. DNA of the CDR3: TGCAGTGCTAGAGCAACGGACCGACGGAACTATGGCTACACCTTC. Translated, it gives CSARATDRRNYGYTF.

V usage is TRBV7-2 and J usage is TRBJ2-1, with 9 positions matching TRBD2. V lost 6 bases and J lost 6; bases outside the gene matches: 9. CDR3 length: 15 amino acids. From germline, CDR1 is SGHTA and CDR2 FQGNSA. The CDR3 nucleotides are TGTGCCAGCAGTGTCGCGGGAGGGCCGGGCAATGAGCAGTTCTTC. Translating gives CASSVAGGPGNEQFF. Full variable domain (remainder filled in from reference TRBV7-2 and TRBJ2-1): GAGVSQSPSNKVTEKGKDVELRCDPISGHTALYWYRQSLGQGLEFLIYFQGNSAPDKSGLPSDRFSAERTGGSVSTLTIQRTQQEDSAVYLCASSVAGGPGNEQFFGPGTRLTVL.

The chain employs TRBV29-1 and TRBJ1-1; 8 bases match TRBD1. The germline V gene has CDR1 SQVTM and CDR2 ANQGSEA. The ends lost 3 bases at V and 1 base at J; junction bases unmatched: 4. This CDR3 comprises 14 residues. CDR3 bases: TGCAGCGTTGACAGGGGGCAAGGGAACACTGAAGCTTTCTTT. This gives the protein CSVDRGQGNTEAFF.

This clonotype was seen ten or more times. The rearrangement links TRBV6-2 or TRBV6-3 to TRBJ2-5; the D is unclear. CDR1 is MNHEY, CDR2 SVGEGT, per germline. The V gene lost 8 bases and the J gene lost 0 bases, with 10 bases spanning the gap. This CDR3 contains 13 residues. CDR3 sequence (DNA): TGTGCCAGCCGGGCTCAGAACCAAGAGACCCAGTACTTC. Translated: CASRAQNQETQYF.

This clonotype showed up just a few times. This chain links TRBV18 with TRBJ2-2; D unresolved. CDR1 KGHSH and CDR2 LQKENI come from the germline V gene. The ends were cut back, 1 base at V and 0 bases at J, with 9 bases in the middle. The length of the CDR3 is 16 residues. The CDR3 DNA is TGTGCCAGCTCACCACTGGGCGGAGCGAACACCGGGGAGCTGTTTTTT. It is translated as CASSPLGGANTGELFF.

Only a few counts were recorded for this clonotype. V gene TRBV11-3 combines with J gene TRBJ2-5; D is possibly TRBD1 or TRBD2 (5 bases each). Germline CDR1 reads SGHNT; CDR2 reads YENEEA. CDR3 length: 19 residues. Trimming took off 5 bases at V and 3 bases at J, with 28 bases between the two ends. The CDR3 here is CASSIVHLLAVGAKETQYF. The CDR3 nucleotides read TGTGCCAGCAGCATCGTCCACCTTCTAGCAGTCGGGGCCAAAGAGACCCAGTACTTC.

This chain links TRBV20-1 with TRBJ1-2, with 8 bases that match TRBD1. This CDR3 is 14 amino acids long. Germline V CDR1 and CDR2: DFQATT, SNEGSKA (reference sequence). The V gene end was trimmed by 0 bases and the J gene end by 4 bases; junction bases not matched to a gene: 4. CDR3 sequence reads: CSARDQGQAYGYTF. The CDR3 DNA is TGCAGTGCTAGAGATCAGGGACAGGCCTATGGCTACACCTTC.

The chain couples TRBV6-5 to TRBJ2-3, with D unresolved. CDR3 length equals 15 residues. From germline, CDR1 is MNHEY and CDR2 SVGAGI. Trimming pared 6 bases from V and 0 bases from J, leaving 13 bases between. The CDR3 here is CASRYDLASTDTQYF. CDR3 nucleotides: TGTGCCAGCAGATACGACTTAGCCAGCACAGATACGCAGTATTTT.